This T cell receptor (beta chain) was captured by sequencing in a study of HIV-infected patients and healthy controls. Study-wide results and caveats: HIV-infected repertoires had significantly higher mean Gini indices than controls, possibly reflecting oligoclonality. CMV-associated CDR3s mostly grew nonsignificantly during therapy, while HIV-associated CDR3s declined significantly.

Whole blood was used without fractionation, so all unsorted peripheral T cells were included. In this sample, this clonotype turned up many times. Antigen specificity is unknown. Germline loops: CDR1 DFQATT, CDR2 SNEGSKA (reference sequence). There are 12 residues in the CDR3. Trimming removed 5 bases from V and 5 bases from J, with 12 bases in between. cDNA was made from approximately 500 ng RNA using alpha and beta constant primers. Using multiplexing indices, alpha and beta chain libraries were generated apart by chain-specific third strand synthesis. TCRdb re-called the 5' RACE reads through MiXCR, storing one row per CDR3 protein. The sample lists approximately 7,600 distinct CDR3 sequences; 8% to 10% were seen once.

The sample in question was blood, obtained before antiretroviral therapy. This chain joins TRBV20-1 and TRBJ1-2; TRBD1 is a possible D gene (6 bases). This sequence originates from an adult with HIV infection. The CDR3 nucleotides are TGCAGTGCTCCTGACAGGCTTTATGGCTACACCTTC. Its protein is CSAPDRLYGYTF.